The 32 T cell receptor beta chains presented below share a single source sample, sequenced in a study of blood T cell repertoires in COVID-19. The method was immunoSEQ multiplex PCR; TCRdb's version includes in-frame clones alone and lacks a portion of them. The sample shows around 190,000 clones, about 85% of them seen only once. Sequencing input: peripheral blood. Source of these receptors: a young man with acute or convalescent COVID-19.

In this sample, this clone turned up once. CDR3 loop: CAWSVAGRGTQYF. CDR3 nucleotide sequence: TGTGCCTGGAGTGTGGCCGGCAGGGGGACCCAGTACTTC. This chain joins TRBV30 and TRBJ2-5, with D perhaps TRBD1 (6 bases). From germline, CDR1 is GTSNPN and CDR2 SVGIG (reference sequence). Between the trimmed V and J ends, which lost 0 bases and 7 bases, there was a span of 12 bases. The CDR3 contains 13 residues.

This clone has only a few counts. This rearrangement joins TRBV7-8 to TRBJ1-5, with D unresolved. This CDR3 has 15 residues. V gave up 4 bases and J gave up 0 bases, with 10 bases separating them. Per germline, CDR1 SGHVS and CDR2 FQNEAQ. CDR3 in amino acids: CASSSFPYSNQPQHF. In nucleotides, the CDR3 is TGTGCCAGCAGCTCTTTCCCGTATAGCAATCAGCCCCAGCATTTT.

The chain couples TRBV27 to TRBJ1-1; TRBD1 is a possible D gene (6 bases). V shed 5 bases and J shed 6 bases, with 13 bases lying between them. The CDR3 extends over 13 amino acids. CDR1 and CDR2 from the germline V gene are MNHEY and SMNVEV (reference sequence). CDR3 region: CASSTGMGAEAFF. CDR3 nucleotide sequence: TGTGCCAGCAGTACAGGGATGGGGGCTGAAGCTTTCTTT.

This chain uses TRBV5-1 with TRBJ1-6; D ambiguous. The CDR3 totals 15 residues. Germline loops: CDR1 SGHRS, CDR2 YFSETQ. V was cut by 2 bases and J by 3 bases, with 9 bases left in between. CDR3: CASSFEGDYNSPLHF. CDR3 nucleotide sequence: TGCGCCAGCAGCTTCGAGGGAGACTATAATTCACCCCTCCACTTT.

This chain links TRBV7-2 with TRBJ2-3; 9 nucleotides match TRBD2. V gave up 2 bases and J gave up 11 bases; unmatched junction bases: 8. Per germline, CDR1 SGHTA and CDR2 FQGNSA. CDR3 length: 14 amino acids. The CDR3 nucleotides read TGTGCCAGCAGCTTAATCCCTAGCGGGGCCTGGCAGTATTTT. The encoded protein is CASSLIPSGAWQYF.

J is TRBJ2-5 and V is TRBV25-1, with 8 bases aligning to TRBD2. The CDR3 loop spans 14 amino acids. V was clipped by 4 bases and J by 4 bases; unmatched bases: 5. Germline V gene data show CDR1 as MGHDK and CDR2 as SYGVNS. DNA for the CDR3: TGTGCCAGCAGTGTCGGGACTAGTATAGAGACCCAGTACTTC. Translating it yields CASSVGTSIETQYF.

The chain is built from TRBV4-1 and TRBJ2-6; D tentatively reads TRBD1 or TRBD2 (5 bases each). The V gene's germline CDR1 is MGHRA and CDR2 YSYEKL. The length of the CDR3 is 19 residues. The V end lost 4 bases, the J end lost 0 bases, and 19 bases lay between the germline ends. As DNA, the CDR3 is TGCGCCAGCAGCCTAGAGGGGCTTAAGCATAGCTCTGGGGCCAACGTCCTGACTTTC. Protein product: CASSLEGLKHSSGANVLTF.

This clone has a single count. Other DNA variants within this sample encode the same CDR3. V and J are TRBV18 and TRBJ1-5, with 8 bases lining up with TRBD1. This CDR3 has 14 amino acids. Germline V gene lookup returns CDR1 KGHSH and CDR2 LQKENI. The V gene end was trimmed by 3 bases and the J gene end by 4 bases; junction bases not matched to a gene: 2. This CDR3 reads CASSPGQGNQPQHF. The CDR3 DNA sequence: TGTGCCAGCTCACCCGGACAGGGAAATCAGCCCCAGCATTTT.

This chain links TRBV7-3 with TRBJ2-3; possible D gene TRBD1, 5 bases. Germline V CDR1 and CDR2: SGHTA, FQGTGA. Trimming left V 5 bases short and J 5 bases short, with 14 bases between. The CDR3 spans 14 residues. The chain's CDR3 is CASSPRSRGDTQYF. Written as DNA, the CDR3 is TGTGCCAGCAGCCCCCGGAGTAGGGGAGATACGCAGTATTTT.

CDR3 sequence reads: CASTQGGDNEKLFF. CDR3 bases: TGTGCCAGCACTCAGGGCGGGGATAATGAAAAACTGTTTTTT. This chain joins TRBV6-5 and TRBJ1-4, with D possibly matching TRBD1 (5 bases). This CDR3 has 14 amino acids. Germline V lookup: CDR1 MNHEY, CDR2 SVGAGI. V was clipped by 7 bases and J by 4 bases, with 13 bases between them.

The chain carries TRBV6-5 and TRBJ2-2; TRBD1 matches at 8 bases. Trimming cost V 6 bases and J 5 bases; bases outside gene matches: 8. Germline CDR1 MNHEY, CDR2 SVGAGI. The CDR3 loop spans 15 amino acids. In DNA, the CDR3 is TGTGCCAGCAGCCTACAGGGGGGCAGGACCGGGGAGCTGTTTTTT. This gives the protein CASSLQGGRTGELFF.

The CDR3 DNA follows: TGCGCCAGCAGCTACAGCTCCCCGAAGCTCGATGAGCAGTTCTTC. Protein product: CASSYSSPKLDEQFF. The chain uses TRBV5-1 and TRBJ2-1; D not resolved. Trimming cost V 3 bases and J 8 bases, with 18 bases left between them. CDR3 size: 15 residues. CDR1 is SGHRS and CDR2 is YFSETQ in the germline V gene.

The table lists this clone with a few counts. The chain couples TRBV7-9 to TRBJ2-3; 7 bases align to TRBD2. CDR1 and CDR2 (germline): SEHNR, FQNEAQ (reference sequence). V lost 4 bases, J lost 7 bases, and 17 bases stayed unmatched. The CDR3 is made up of 17 amino acids. CDR3 sequence: CASSSPPMWGGRNTQYF. As DNA, the CDR3 is TGTGCCAGCAGCTCGCCCCCCATGTGGGGGGGACGAAATACGCAGTATTTT.

This sequence joins TRBV4-1 and TRBJ1-5, with no clear D. Trimming removed 0 bases at V and 3 bases at J, with 12 bases between. This CDR3 has 16 amino acids. In germline, CDR1 is MGHRA, CDR2 YSYEKL. Here the CDR3 reads CASSQDPGVNNQPQHF. The CDR3 nucleotides are TGCGCCAGCAGCCAAGATCCCGGGGTTAACAATCAGCCCCAGCATTTT.

The V gene is TRBV28, the J gene TRBJ1-6; TRBD1 might be the D (5 bases). The V gene lost 5 bases and the J gene lost 7 bases, with 15 bases spanning the gap. The V gene's germline CDR1 is MDHEN and CDR2 SYDVKM. There are 15 residues in the CDR3. The CDR3 nucleotides are TGTGCCAGCAGTGGCGGTCGGGGGATAAATTCACCCCTCCACTTT. It is translated as CASSGGRGINSPLHF.

The chain couples TRBV5-1 to TRBJ2-1; D unresolved. The CDR3 is 14 amino acids. The V gene's germline CDR1 is SGHRS and CDR2 YFSETQ. V lost 5 bases and J 6 bases, leaving 15 bases between the germline ends. The CDR3 loop is CASSLPSSINEQFF. CDR3 bases: TGCGCCAGCAGTCTACCCTCCTCCATCAATGAGCAGTTCTTC.

This clone was seen only once. The chain recombines TRBV4-1 with TRBJ2-3; TRBD2 aligns across 9 bases. In germline, CDR1 is MGHRA, CDR2 YSYEKL. The CDR3 contains 15 residues. Germline trimming cut 3 bases from V and 5 bases from J; bases unmatched to any gene: 6. CDR3: CASSHWGLAQDTQYF. For the CDR3, the DNA is TGCGCCAGCAGCCACTGGGGACTAGCACAAGATACGCAGTATTTT.

This chain uses TRBV7-8 with TRBJ1-5, with a weak D call TRBD1 (6 bases). The germline V gene has CDR1 SGHVS and CDR2 FQNEAQ. This CDR3 has 14 residues. V lost 5 bases to trimming and J lost 3 bases, with 11 bases between them. The CDR3 loop is CASSPGAANQPQHF. DNA of the CDR3: TGTGCCAGCAGCCCAGGGGCGGCCAATCAGCCCCAGCATTTT.

In regard to this clone: This specimen includes other DNA sequences encoding the same CDR3. V and J are TRBV6-5 and TRBJ1-5; D is possibly TRBD1 (5 bases). V was shortened by 5 bases and J by 4 bases, with 12 bases between the two germline ends. The length of the CDR3 is 14 residues. CDR1 and CDR2 (germline): MNHEY, SVGAGI. The CDR3 nucleotides are TGTGCCAGCAGTCGGCAGGGAGGGAATCAGCCCCAGCATTTT. Its protein product is CASSRQGGNQPQHF.

This chain joins TRBV2 and TRBJ1-5; possibly TRBD1 for D (5 bases). V lost 10 bases, J lost 7 bases, and 17 bases lay in between. This CDR3 has 13 amino acids. The V gene's germline CDR1 is SNHLY and CDR2 FYNNEI. This chain's CDR3 is CATRRGIQQPQHF. CDR3 coding DNA: TGTGCCACCAGGCGGGGGATACAACAGCCCCAGCATTTT.

This chain links TRBV20-1 with TRBJ2-5; D gene uncertain. V lost 7 bases and J lost 2, with 8 bases in between. Germline-derived CDR1 and CDR2 are DFQATT and SNEGSKA (reference sequence). This CDR3 region has 11 residues. The CDR3 here is CSVRRQETQYF. For the CDR3, the DNA is TGCAGTGTTCGTCGGCAAGAGACCCAGTACTTC.

V gene TRBV4-2 combines with J gene TRBJ1-5; D unclear. The germline CDR1 and CDR2 sequences are LGHNA and YNFKEQ. The CDR3 has 13 residues. Trimming pared 1 base from V and 1 base from J, leaving 2 bases between. The CDR3 coding sequence is TGTGCCAGCAGCCAAGCAAGCAATCAGCCCCAGCATTTT. It encodes CASSQASNQPQHF.

V usage is TRBV5-1 and J usage is TRBJ1-1, with unresolved D. The V gene's germline CDR1 is SGHRS and CDR2 YFSETQ. Trimming shortened V by 4 bases and J by 0 bases, and 10 bases separated the two germline ends. The CDR3 extends over 14 amino acids. The chain's CDR3 is CASSRTVMNTEAFF. CDR3 bases: TGCGCCAGCAGCCGTACGGTCATGAACACTGAAGCTTTCTTT.

The J gene is TRBJ2-3, the V gene TRBV5-5; a possible D gene is TRBD2 (5 bases). V gave up 0 bases and J gave up 4 bases, with 18 bases separating them. The CDR3 has 17 amino acids. Germline CDR1 is SGHKS and CDR2 is YYEKEE (reference sequence). The CDR3: CASSLGLSAAGADTQYF. CDR3 bases: TGTGCCAGCAGCTTGGGATTAAGTGCTGCGGGCGCAGATACGCAGTATTTT.

The chain couples TRBV28 to TRBJ2-3; TRBD1 might be the D (6 bases). V shed 6 bases and J shed 3 bases, with 16 bases lying between them. The CDR3 loop spans 15 amino acids. Germline V gene data show CDR1 as MDHEN and CDR2 as SYDVKM. CDR3 nucleotide sequence: TGTGCCAGCAGGTTGATGGGGGCCCGTACAGATACGCAGTATTTT. Encoded protein: CASRLMGARTDTQYF.

The V gene is TRBV15, the J gene TRBJ1-1; D not resolved. This CDR3 contains 14 residues. Trimming shortened V by 1 base and J by 7 bases, and 13 bases separated the two germline ends. The germline gives CDR1 LNHNV, CDR2 YYDKDF (reference sequence). The CDR3 DNA is TGTGCCACCAGCAGAGTCCTCGGCGGATATGAAGCTTTCTTT. Its protein product is CATSRVLGGYEAFF.

This rearrangement joins TRBV5-6 to TRBJ1-1, with TRBD1 matching over 8 bases. The CDR3 covers 15 residues. The germline V gene encodes CDR1 SGHDT and CDR2 YYEEEE. The J segment lost 7 bases and the V segment lost 4 bases, leaving 12 bases of the junction unmatched. The CDR3 coding sequence is TGTGCCAGCAGCCCAGCCACCAAGACAGGGGATGAAGCTTTCTTT. Protein: CASSPATKTGDEAFF. The full variable domain, in which reference TRBV5-6 and TRBJ1-1 provide the parts outside the CDR3, is DAGVTQSPTHLIKTRGQQVTLRCSPKSGHDTVSWYQQALGQGPQFIFQYYEEEERQRGNFPDRFSGHQFPNYSSELNVNALLLGDSALYLCASSPATKTGDEAFFGQGTRLTVV.

The rearrangement links TRBV24-1 to TRBJ2-2, with 9 bases matching TRBD2. In germline, CDR1 is KGHDR, CDR2 SFDVKD. The CDR3 covers 19 residues. Trimming at V came to 0 bases and at J to 7 bases, leaving 14 bases not matched to a gene. This chain's CDR3 is CATSDLKFGTSLYGGELFF. The DNA of the CDR3 is TGTGCCACCAGTGATTTGAAGTTTGGGACTAGCTTGTATGGCGGGGAGCTGTTTTTT.

This clone was observed once. At one end, the junction sequence differs from germline, possibly due to a read error. The V and J genes are TRBV5-1 and TRBJ1-2; 9 positions agree with TRBD1. This CDR3 contains 13 residues. Germline V gene sequence: CDR1 SGHRS, CDR2 YFSETQ. CDR3 sequence reads: CASSLGQGSGYTF. In nucleotides, the CDR3 is TGCGCCAGCAGTTTGGGACAGGGAAGTGGCTACACCTTC.

This clone was detected once. J is TRBJ1-1 and V is TRBV7-9; 7 nucleotides line up with TRBD1. Per the germline V gene, CDR1 is SEHNR and CDR2 is FQNEAQ (reference sequence). The J segment lost 0 bases and the V segment lost 7 bases, leaving 8 bases of the junction unmatched. This CDR3 region has 15 residues. The CDR3 DNA sequence: TGTGCCAGCACCCCTTCGACAGGGATGAACACTGAAGCTTTCTTT. This codes for CASTPSTGMNTEAFF.

The chain has TRBV5-1 and TRBJ2-7, with TRBD2 as a possible D gene (5 bases). V lost 0 bases, J lost 7 bases, and 11 bases lay in between. This CDR3 contains 13 residues. Germline CDR1 reads SGHRS; CDR2 reads YFSETQ. Here the CDR3 DNA reads TGCGCCAGCAGCTTGGCCCCGGGGATAGAGCAGTACTTC. It translates to CASSLAPGIEQYF.

The V gene is TRBV25-1, the J gene TRBJ1-5, with 9 bases aligning to TRBD1. J gave up 7 bases and V 4 bases, and 11 bases lay outside the gene matches. The CDR3 runs to 16 residues. In germline, CDR1 is MGHDK, CDR2 SYGVNS. CDR3 loop: CASSASGWDREQPQHF. The CDR3 DNA reads as TGTGCCAGCAGTGCCTCGGGCTGGGACAGGGAGCAGCCCCAGCATTTT.